These 7 T cell receptor beta chains came from one sample sequenced in a study of synovial regulatory T cells in juvenile arthritis. Matched peripheral blood accompanied the synovial fluid taken from each patient with active arthritis. Some clones are missing from TCRdb's copy, which holds only in-frame ones; the method was immunoSEQ multiplex PCR. The sample spans approximately 2,000 clones; the ten largest clones claim roughly a fifth. Sequenced: Treg cells from the synovium. The source is a donor aged 2 to 35 with juvenile idiopathic arthritis.

By frequency, this clone registers medium-sized (0.01 to 0.1%). The chain links TRBV19 to TRBJ2-5. The CDR3 spans 15 residues. No DNA is listed. Germline loops: CDR1 LNHDA, CDR2 SQIVND (reference sequence). The CDR3 sequence: CASSPRRGPGETQYF.

Considering frequency, this clone is medium-sized. This sequence joins TRBV30 and TRBJ2-5; TCRdb selects TRBD1, and the lack of DNA leaves this call unchecked. The CDR3 totals 14 residues. Only the protein sequence is given. Germline assignment: CDR1 GTSNPN and CDR2 SVGIG (reference sequence). The chain's CDR3 is CAWSVGTYQETQYF.

In terms of frequency, this clone is medium-sized. The V gene is TRBV6-5, the J gene TRBJ2-5; TCRdb returns TRBD2, unconfirmable since there is no DNA. Germline V lookup: CDR1 MNHEY, CDR2 SVGAGI. The CDR3 spans 15 residues. This entry has no DNA. The CDR3 loop is CASSKSGGARETQYF.

Considering frequency, this clone is medium-sized. V gene TRBV10-3 combines with J gene TRBJ1-2; TCRdb outputs TRBD1, but without DNA this stays unchecked. Germline assignment: CDR1 ENHRY and CDR2 SYGVKD. This CDR3 has 12 amino acids. Only the protein is on record. This chain's CDR3 is CAISTGERGYTF.

Judged by frequency, this clone is medium-sized. The chain links TRBV30 to TRBJ1-2; TCRdb returns TRBD1, unconfirmable since there is no DNA. CDR3 length: 14 residues. Only the protein is available. From germline, CDR1 is GTSNPN and CDR2 SVGIG (reference sequence). CDR3 sequence reads: CAWSYSGQFYGYTF.

This clone is called medium-sized based on its frequency. This CDR3 reads CASSEQSYEQYF. The chain links TRBV2 to TRBJ2-7; TCRdb returns TRBD1, unconfirmable since there is no DNA. Germline lookup yields CDR1 SNHLY and CDR2 FYNNEI. The CDR3 totals 12 residues. DNA is not on record.

Considering frequency, this clone is medium-sized. The rearrangement joins TRBV10-2 to TRBJ1-1; TCRdb picks TRBD1, but there is no DNA to check that call. The germline CDR1 and CDR2 sequences are WSHSY and SAAADI. The CDR3 sequence is 13 residues long. DNA was not recorded. The CDR3 is CASSGSGGWLAFF.